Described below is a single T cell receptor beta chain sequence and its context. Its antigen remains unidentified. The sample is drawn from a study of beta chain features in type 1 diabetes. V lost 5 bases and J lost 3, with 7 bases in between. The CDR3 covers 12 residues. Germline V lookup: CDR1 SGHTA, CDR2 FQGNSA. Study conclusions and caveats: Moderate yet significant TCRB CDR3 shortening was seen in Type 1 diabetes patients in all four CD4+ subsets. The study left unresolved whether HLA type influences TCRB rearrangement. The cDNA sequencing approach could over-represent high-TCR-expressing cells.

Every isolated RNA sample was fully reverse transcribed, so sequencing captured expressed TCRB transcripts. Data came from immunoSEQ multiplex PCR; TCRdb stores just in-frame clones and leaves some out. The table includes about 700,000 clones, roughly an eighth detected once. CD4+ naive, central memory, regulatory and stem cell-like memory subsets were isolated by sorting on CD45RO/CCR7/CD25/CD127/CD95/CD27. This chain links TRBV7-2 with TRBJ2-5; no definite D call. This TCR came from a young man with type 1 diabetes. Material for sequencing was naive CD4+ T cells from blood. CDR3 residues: CASSQPEETQYF. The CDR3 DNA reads TGTGCCAGCAGCCAACCAGAAGAGACCCAGTACTTC.